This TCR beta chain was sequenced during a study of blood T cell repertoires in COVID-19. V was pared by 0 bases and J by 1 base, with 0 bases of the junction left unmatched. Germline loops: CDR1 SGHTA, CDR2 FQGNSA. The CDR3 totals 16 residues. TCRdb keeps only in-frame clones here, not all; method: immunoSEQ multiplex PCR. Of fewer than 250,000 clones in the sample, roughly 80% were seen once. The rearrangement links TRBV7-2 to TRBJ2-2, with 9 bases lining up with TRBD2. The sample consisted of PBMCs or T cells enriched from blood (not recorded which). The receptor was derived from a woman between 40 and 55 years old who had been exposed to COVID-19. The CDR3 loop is CASSLAAGGNTGELFF. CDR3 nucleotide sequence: TGTGCCAGCAGCTTAGCAGCGGGGGGGAACACCGGGGAGCTGTTTTTT.